This TCR beta chain was sequenced during a study of CD8 T cells in Susac syndrome. Random-hexamer reverse transcription was applied to roughly 0.5 to 1 ug RNA. A single record per CDR3 protein comes from TCRdb applying MiXCR to the immunoSEQ multiplex PCR reads. This table holds 170,000 or so distinct CDR3 sequences, 85% to 95% found once. The CDR3 runs 15 residues. Trimming cost V 0 bases and J 4 bases, with 14 bases left between them. The germline gives CDR1 SGDLS, CDR2 YYNGEE. The study sequenced TCR beta in blood CD8+ and CD4+ T cells. TEMRA cells underwent FACS enrichment and CD8+ and CD4+ T cells underwent negative isolation.

Material for sequencing was CD8+ T cells from PBMCs. The TCR sequence derives from a human donor with multiple sclerosis. The V and J genes are TRBV9 and TRBJ2-7; no reliable D call. CDR3 in DNA: TGTGCCAGCAGCGTAGCGCCATACATTTCTTACGAGCAGTACTTC. Translating gives CASSVAPYISYEQYF.